A single sample is the source of the 15 T cell receptor beta chains below, sequenced in a study of T cell responses to AZD1222 COVID-19 vaccine. TCRdb's table, derived via immunoSEQ multiplex PCR, lists solely in-frame clones and lacks some. The sample records some 140,000 clones, roughly 86% being singletons. The sample consisted of peripheral blood, taken 28 days after the second AZD1222 dose. The source of these receptors is an adult who received the AZD1222 COVID-19 vaccine.

The chain is built from TRBV27 and TRBJ2-5; perhaps TRBD1 as D (6 bases). Between the trimmed V and J ends, which lost 6 bases and 5 bases, there was a span of 13 bases. This CDR3 has 13 amino acids. Germline V gene sequence: CDR1 MNHEY, CDR2 SMNVEV (reference sequence). CDR3 protein: CASRYRVDETQYF. CDR3 in DNA: TGTGCCAGCAGGTACAGGGTGGATGAGACCCAGTACTTC.

The chain has TRBV18 and TRBJ1-2; 12 bases are shared with TRBD1. J lost 8 bases, V lost 3 bases, and 7 bases had no gene match. The CDR3 runs 15 residues. Germline CDR1 is KGHSH and CDR2 is LQKENI. The CDR3 bases are TGTGCCAGCTCACCCGGGACAGGGGGCGCAAACGGCTACACCTTC. It encodes CASSPGTGGANGYTF.

V and J are TRBV2 and TRBJ2-5; the D gene is possibly TRBD2 (6 bases). The V end was cut by 10 bases, the J end by 3 bases, with 21 bases between. The CDR3 consists of 15 residues. The germline CDR1 and CDR2 sequences are SNHLY and FYNNEI. CDR3 in DNA: TGTGCCATACCACCCTTCGGGGGAAGGGAAGAGACCCAGTACTTC. Translation gives CAIPPFGGREETQYF. The full variable domain, with the rest looked up from reference TRBV2 and TRBJ2-5, is EPEVTQTPSHQVTQMGQEVILRCVPISNHLYFYWYRQILGQKVEFLVSFYNNEISEKSEIFDDQFSVERPDGSNFTLKIRSTKLEDSAMYFCAIPPFGGREETQYFGPGTRLLVL.

The chain is built from TRBV11-2 and TRBJ1-2, with TRBD1 matching 8 bases. V lost 6 bases to trimming and J lost 8 bases; unmatched junction nucleotides: 11. CDR1 is SGHAT and CDR2 is FQNNGV in the germline V gene. This CDR3 has 14 amino acids. DNA of the CDR3: TGTGCCAGCAGGCTACAAGCAGGGGGCTTCGGCTACACCTTC. It specifies CASRLQAGGFGYTF.

This clone was counted between two and nine times. The chain uses TRBV19 and TRBJ1-5; D gene uncertain. Trimming removed 3 bases at V and 2 bases at J, with 2 bases between. This CDR3 comprises 12 residues. The V gene's germline CDR1 is LNHDA and CDR2 SQIVND (reference sequence). The CDR3 protein is CASSIGNQPQHF. CDR3 bases: TGTGCCAGTAGTATCGGCAATCAGCCCCAGCATTTT.

The V gene is TRBV9, the J gene TRBJ1-1; D call uncertain. There are 13 residues in the CDR3. Trimming pared 4 bases from V and 10 bases from J, leaving 17 bases between. CDR1 is SGDLS, CDR2 YYNGEE, per germline. The CDR3 spells CASSPGEGRAAFF. As DNA, the CDR3 is TGTGCCAGCAGCCCCGGGGAGGGCCGGGCAGCTTTCTTT.

The chain has TRBV5-1 and TRBJ2-1; 12 nucleotides agree with TRBD2. CDR1 SGHRS and CDR2 YFSETQ come from the germline V gene. J lost 8 bases, V lost 0 bases, and 6 bases had no gene match. The CDR3 contains 16 residues. DNA for the CDR3: TGCGCCAGCAGCTTGGACCCTAGCGGGAGGGTCTATGAGCAGTTCTTC. It is translated as CASSLDPSGRVYEQFF.

This chain uses TRBV9 with TRBJ2-5; D gene ambiguous. V was pared by 4 bases and J by 1 base, with 5 bases between. This CDR3 has 12 amino acids. Germline V gene sequence: CDR1 SGDLS, CDR2 YYNGEE. The CDR3 sequence is CASSPFQETQYF. The DNA for the CDR3 is TGTGCCAGCAGCCCCTTCCAAGAGACCCAGTACTTC.

This clone was observed once. The V call is TRBV19, the J call TRBJ1-1; 7 nucleotides agree with TRBD1. Unmatched junction bases numbered 1, after V lost 4 bases and J lost 2 bases. This CDR3 contains 13 residues. Germline values: CDR1 LNHDA, CDR2 SQIVND (reference sequence). The CDR3 region is CASSRDSNTEAFF. Written as DNA, the CDR3 is TGTGCCAGTAGTAGGGACAGCAACACTGAAGCTTTCTTT.

The chain recombines TRBV28 with TRBJ2-4; the match to TRBD2 covers 11 bases. Germline CDR1 and CDR2: MDHEN and SYDVKM. V lost 6 bases, J lost 3 bases, and 7 bases stayed unmatched. The CDR3 has 16 residues. The CDR3 loop is CASRTLAGEGKNIQYF. CDR3 nucleotide sequence: TGTGCCAGCAGGACACTAGCGGGAGAAGGCAAAAACATTCAGTACTTC.

This clone was counted between two and nine times. The V call is TRBV12-5, the J call TRBJ2-7; 8 bases agree with TRBD1. This CDR3 comprises 14 residues. CDR1 is LGHNT, CDR2 FRNRAP, per germline. The V and J ends lost 2 bases and 0 bases, in that order; junction bases with no gene match: 0. The CDR3 protein is CASGLQGASYEQYF. Written as DNA, the CDR3 is TGTGCTAGTGGTTTGCAGGGGGCCTCCTACGAGCAGTACTTC.

Concerning this clone itself: Sequence at one end of the junction differs from germline and may be a read error. This chain connects TRBV6-5 to TRBJ1-2, with 8 positions matching TRBD1. This CDR3 has 15 amino acids. Germline values: CDR1 MNHEY, CDR2 SVGAGI. As DNA, the CDR3 is TGTGCCAGCAGGGTACCGGGACAGGCTAAGTATGGCTACACCTTC. This codes for CASRVPGQAKYGYTF.

About this clone itself: An end of the junction differs from the germline gene, which may be a read error. The rearrangement uses TRBV4-1 and TRBJ2-7, with TRBD1 matching over 7 bases. The CDR3 totals 15 residues. Germline loops: CDR1 MGHRA, CDR2 YSYEKL. This chain's CDR3 is CASTQGPGTAYEQYF. The CDR3 coding sequence is TGCGCCAGCACCCAAGGGCCCGGGACAGCCTACGAGCAGTACTTC.

The chain carries TRBV7-8 and TRBJ2-1; 10 bases match TRBD2. Germline CDR1 SGHVS, CDR2 FQNEAQ. This CDR3 has 15 amino acids. Losses at the gene ends were 4 bases for V and 6 bases for J; bases not matched to a gene: 6. The CDR3 region has the DNA TGTGCCAGCAGCTGGACTAGCGGCCCTGGCAATGAGCAGTTCTTC. This sequence encodes CASSWTSGPGNEQFF.

For the CDR3, the DNA is TGCGCCAGCAGCCAAGGGGCTAGCGGCCCTGAGCAGTTCTTC. Residues: CASSQGASGPEQFF. The chain couples TRBV4-1 to TRBJ2-1; TRBD2 agrees at 7 bases. The CDR3 runs 14 residues. Germline V gives CDR1 MGHRA, CDR2 YSYEKL. The V gene end was trimmed by 1 base and the J gene end by 9 bases; junction bases not matched to a gene: 6.